These T cell receptor beta chains were read from a single sample in a study of T-cell memory formation after mild COVID-19. TCRdb re-analysed the 5' RACE reads in MiXCR, keeping a single row per CDR3 protein. The sample holds roughly 480,000 distinct CDR3 sequences; 20% to 30% are singletons and the top ten take 12%. The material sequenced was PBMCs or a T cell subset sorted from them (not recorded which). These receptors were obtained from an adult woman who had mild COVID-19 (a few samples of this study predate the infection). Cell type and time point are not known. The CDR3 runs from the conserved cysteine through the conserved F or W. A D gene is named only where the DNA matches it firmly. Rows give clone size only sometimes, using once, few, many, or a class for an expanded clone.

J gene,D gene,clone size,V gene,CDR3 protein,CDR3 DNA
TRBJ1-1,NA,NA,TRBV20-1,CSASRRAATEAFF,TGCAGTGCTAGTCGCAGGGCTGCCACTGAAGCTTTCTTT
TRBJ1-1,TRBD1,NA,TRBV9,CASSARQGLNTEAFF,TGTGCCAGCAGCGCTAGACAGGGCCTGAACACTGAAGCTTTCTTT
TRBJ1-2,NA,many,TRBV2,CASTGDNYGYTF,TGTGCCAGCACCGGGGATAACTATGGCTACACCTTC
TRBJ1-2,NA,NA,TRBV7-9,CASSSVTPNYGYTF,TGTGCCAGCAGCTCCGTTACACCTAACTATGGCTACACCTTC
TRBJ2-7,NA,NA,TRBV3-1,CASIQGYEQYF,TGTGCCAGCATCCAGGGGTACGAGCAGTACTTC
TRBJ2-1,TRBD1,NA,TRBV6-4,CASSATGTVQFF,TGTGCCAGCAGTGCTACCGGGACAGTACAGTTCTTC
TRBJ2-1,NA,few,TRBV5-1,CASRKGEAYNEQFF,TGCGCCAGCAGGAAAGGGGAGGCCTACAATGAGCAGTTCTTC
TRBJ2-3,TRBD2,NA,TRBV4-2,CASSQDGTSGADTQYF,TGTGCCAGCAGCCAAGATGGGACTAGCGGGGCAGATACGCAGTATTTT
TRBJ1-2,TRBD1,NA,TRBV6-5,CASLNRRQGPANYGYTF,TGTGCCAGCCTCAACAGACGACAGGGCCCAGCTAACTATGGCTACACCTTC
TRBJ1-1,NA,few,TRBV29-1,CSVQDRRGAFF,TGCAGCGTTCAAGATAGGCGGGGAGCTTTCTTT
TRBJ2-3,TRBD2,NA,TRBV29-1,CSVGLAGGLFTDTQYF,TGCAGCGTTGGTCTAGCGGGAGGGCTATTCACAGATACGCAGTATTTT
TRBJ2-1,TRBD1,few,TRBV5-1,CASSSTGPSYNEQFF,TGCGCCAGCAGCTCGACAGGGCCTTCATACAATGAGCAGTTCTTC
TRBJ2-5,NA,NA,TRBV5-1,CASSFTGRQETQYF,TGCGCCAGCAGCTTCACAGGGCGCCAAGAGACCCAGTACTTC
TRBJ2-3,NA,few,TRBV7-2,CASSFVRKPTDTQYF,TGTGCCAGCAGCTTCGTTCGTAAACCCACAGATACGCAGTATTTT
TRBJ2-1,TRBD1,NA,TRBV7-8,CASRVGQGNNNEQFF,TGTGCCAGCAGGGTGGGACAGGGGAACAACAATGAGCAGTTCTTC
TRBJ2-3,NA,few,TRBV7-8,CASSSPTPGTQYTQYF,TGTGCCAGCAGCTCACCTACCCCCGGGACTCAGTATACGCAGTATTTT
TRBJ2-1,NA,NA,TRBV5-1,CASSSVGGYNEQFF,TGCGCCAGCAGCTCGGTAGGGGGCTACAATGAGCAGTTCTTC
TRBJ1-2,NA,NA,TRBV12-3/TRBV12-4,CASLNRGARGYTF,TGTGCCAGTCTTAATCGGGGGGCGCGTGGCTACACCTTC
TRBJ2-5,NA,many,TRBV15,CATSRDSGRVGETQYF,TGTGCCACCAGCAGAGACTCTGGCAGGGTTGGAGAGACCCAGTACTTC
TRBJ1-1,NA,NA,TRBV20-1,CSARGGQDTEAFF,TGCAGTGCTAGAGGAGGGCAGGACACTGAAGCTTTCTTT
TRBJ2-7,NA,NA,TRBV9,CASSVDPGLGNEQYF,TGTGCCAGCAGCGTAGACCCCGGGCTAGGTAACGAGCAGTACTTC
TRBJ2-5,NA,NA,TRBV20-1,CSARSASALTMTRVQETQYF,TGCAGTGCTAGAAGCGCTAGCGCCCTAACCATGACTCGGGTCCAAGAGACCCAGTACTTC
TRBJ2-5,NA,many,TRBV7-2,CASSFGRHRETQYF,TGTGCCAGCAGCTTCGGACGGCACCGGGAGACCCAGTACTTC
TRBJ2-5,NA,few,TRBV5-1,CASSTWGVEETQYF,TGCGCCAGCAGCACCTGGGGGGTGGAGGAGACCCAGTACTTC
TRBJ2-7,NA,NA,TRBV7-2,CASSLTGQGQGYEQYF,TGTGCCAGCAGCTTAACGGGGCAGGGTCAAGGCTACGAGCAGTACTTC
TRBJ2-1,TRBD2,few,TRBV5-4,CASSWGLGLVKINEQFF,TGTGCCAGCAGCTGGGGGTTAGGACTAGTTAAGATTAATGAGCAGTTCTTC
TRBJ2-3,TRBD1,few,TRBV7-3,CASCRQGTDTQYF,TGTGCCAGCTGTCGACAGGGGACAGATACGCAGTATTTT
TRBJ2-3,TRBD2,NA,TRBV7-9,CASSLAPEAGGYTQYF,TGTGCCAGCAGCTTAGCCCCGGAGGCGGGAGGTTATACGCAGTATTTT
TRBJ1-3,TRBD1,NA,TRBV12-3/TRBV12-4,CASTIPQGASGNTIYF,TGTGCCAGCACCATACCACAGGGGGCGTCGGGAAACACCATATATTTT
TRBJ2-1,TRBD1,NA,TRBV5-1,CASSGKNIQGNEQFF,TGCGCCAGCAGCGGTAAAAATATACAGGGGAATGAGCAGTTCTTC
TRBJ2-7,NA,few,TRBV5-1,CASSSSGTDNYEQYF,TGCGCCAGCAGCTCATCCGGGACGGATAATTACGAGCAGTACTTC
TRBJ2-7,NA,many,TRBV5-6,CASSRFYEQYF,TGTGCCAGCAGCCGCTTCTACGAGCAGTACTTC
TRBJ2-3,NA,few,TRBV10-3,CAICESGTHTDTQYF,TGTGCCATCTGTGAGTCCGGAACCCACACAGATACGCAGTATTTT
TRBJ2-3,NA,few,TRBV18,CASSRTGTLTSDTQYF,TGTGCCAGCTCACGAACCGGGACATTGACATCTGATACGCAGTATTTT
TRBJ2-1,NA,NA,TRBV5-6,CASSLIKWEDEQFF,TGTGCCAGCAGCTTAATTAAATGGGAAGATGAGCAGTTCTTC
TRBJ2-6,NA,NA,TRBV5-1,CASSRAGANVLTF,TGCGCCAGCTCACGGGCTGGGGCCAACGTCCTGACTTTC
TRBJ2-5,NA,NA,TRBV7-9,CASSFSAGQETQYF,TGTGCCAGCAGCTTTTCGGCAGGCCAAGAGACCCAGTACTTC
TRBJ1-1,NA,few,TRBV20-1,CSASMGGSEAFF,TGCAGTGCTAGCATGGGAGGATCTGAAGCTTTCTTT
TRBJ2-1,TRBD2,few,TRBV19,CASSTSGVDVNNEQFF,TGTGCCAGTAGTACTAGCGGGGTGGACGTGAACAATGAGCAGTTCTTC
TRBJ1-2,NA,NA,TRBV20-1,CSASRGGYGYTF,TGCAGTGCTTCAAGGGGAGGCTATGGCTACACCTTC
TRBJ1-6,TRBD1,NA,TRBV7-9,CASSPGDRSSYNSPLHF,TGTGCCAGCAGCCCCGGGGACAGGAGCTCCTATAATTCACCCCTCCACTTT
TRBJ2-1,TRBD1,NA,TRBV7-3,CASSGTGGYNEQFF,TGTGCCAGCAGCGGGACAGGGGGCTACAATGAGCAGTTCTTC
TRBJ2-2,NA,NA,TRBV24-1,CATSDLGGGELFF,TGTGCCACCAGTGATTTGGGGGGTGGGGAGCTGTTTTTT
TRBJ2-5,TRBD1,NA,TRBV3-1,CASSQPGTGPVWAQYF,TGTGCCAGCAGCCAGCCCGGGACAGGGCCCGTTTGGGCCCAGTACTTC
TRBJ2-5,NA,once,TRBV11-2,CASSLGYMGVRFETQYF,TGTGCCAGCAGCTTAGGGTATATGGGTGTCAGGTTTGAGACCCAGTACTTC
TRBJ2-7,TRBD1,few,TRBV14,CASSQAPQGAHEQYF,TGTGCCAGCAGCCAAGCTCCACAGGGGGCCCACGAGCAGTACTTC
TRBJ2-7,TRBD1,few,TRBV5-1,CASSQTGGRYEQYF,TGCGCCAGCAGTCAAACAGGGGGCAGGTACGAGCAGTACTTC
TRBJ1-1,NA,NA,TRBV6-1,CASTNAGLTEAFF,TGTGCCAGCACCAACGCGGGGCTCACTGAAGCTTTCTTT
TRBJ1-1,NA,once,TRBV10-3,CAIKGENTEAFF,TGTGCCATCAAGGGCGAGAACACTGAAGCTTTCTTT
TRBJ2-1,NA,many,TRBV4-3,CASSQDASKSSYNEQFF,TGCGCCAGCAGCCAAGACGCCTCCAAGAGCTCCTACAATGAGCAGTTCTTC
TRBJ1-1,NA,few,TRBV20-1,CSASGGSNTEAFF,TGCAGTGCTAGCGGGGGGTCGAACACTGAAGCTTTCTTT